Below, 22 T cell receptor beta chains from the same sample are listed, as sequenced in a study of blood T cells in healthy people across ages. A second PCR, run for roughly 7 to 12 cycles, used a sample-barcoded 5' primer plus a J-beta primer mix. TCRdb independently ran MiXCR on the 5' RACE reads; one entry per CDR3 protein. The sample has over a million distinct CDR3 sequences; 45% to 70% are singletons. Sequencing was done on a sample of blood. Receptors were obtained from a man between 18 and 29 years old in good health.

The chain employs TRBV11-2 and TRBJ1-1; TRBD1 is a possible D gene (5 bases). The V and J ends lost 1 base and 6 bases respectively, with 9 bases between them. The CDR3 loop spans 13 amino acids. CDR1 and CDR2 (germline): SGHAT, FQNNGV. CDR3 sequence reads: CASSLAGHPEAFF. CDR3 in DNA: TGTGCCAGCAGCTTAGCGGGGCACCCTGAAGCTTTCTTT.

The chain recombines TRBV10-3 with TRBJ2-1; TRBD2 matches 11 bases. Trimming at V came to 5 bases and at J to 6 bases, leaving 3 bases not matched to a gene. Germline CDR1 and CDR2: ENHRY and SYGVKD. There are 14 residues in the CDR3. The CDR3 reads CAISQTSGSNEQFF. The CDR3 nucleotides are TGTGCCATCAGTCAAACTAGCGGGAGCAATGAGCAGTTCTTC.

J is TRBJ1-2 and V is TRBV4-3; a possible D gene is TRBD1 (5 bases). Germline CDR1 and CDR2: LGHNA and YSLEER. V was shortened by 0 bases and J by 5 bases, with 16 bases between the two germline ends. The CDR3 is 16 residues long. The CDR3, as DNA: TGCGCCAGCAGCCAAGATTCCCGGCACAGGCGGTATGGCTACACCTTC. Its translation is CASSQDSRHRRYGYTF.

The rearrangement uses TRBV20-1 and TRBJ2-4, with TRBD1 identical over 8 bases. The V and J ends lost 3 bases and 1 base, in that order; junction bases with no gene match: 5. The CDR3 contains 15 residues. CDR1 is DFQATT and CDR2 is SNEGSKA in the germline V gene (reference sequence). CDR3 sequence (DNA): TGCAGTGCTAGCCCACAGGGGGGCGCCAAAAACATTCAGTACTTC. Protein sequence: CSASPQGGAKNIQYF.

The gene calls are TRBV5-1 and TRBJ2-5; D may be TRBD1 (6 bases). CDR3 length equals 15 residues. The germline V and J ends were trimmed by 2 bases and 2 bases, with 13 bases remaining between them. Germline-derived CDR1 and CDR2 are SGHRS and YFSETQ. The chain's CDR3 is CASSFSQGPQETQYF. The CDR3 DNA follows: TGCGCCAGCAGCTTCTCACAGGGCCCACAAGAGACCCAGTACTTC. Together with reference TRBV5-1 and TRBJ2-5, the CDR3 gives the full variable domain: KAGVTQTPRYLIKTRGQQVTLSCSPISGHRSVSWYQQTPGQGLQFLFEYFSETQRNKGNFPGRFSGRQFSNSRSEMNVSTLELGDSALYLCASSFSQGPQETQYFGPGTRLLVL.

This rearrangement joins TRBV27 to TRBJ2-5; D not resolved. Trimming pared 2 bases from V and 11 bases from J, leaving 21 bases between. CDR3 length: 15 amino acids. Germline V gives CDR1 MNHEY, CDR2 SMNVEV (reference sequence). The CDR3: CASSLRYRLGSLQYF. The DNA for the CDR3 is TGTGCCAGCAGTTTAAGGTATCGATTAGGGTCCCTTCAGTACTTC.

This chain uses TRBV20-1 with TRBJ1-6; perhaps TRBD1 as D (6 bases). This CDR3 has 18 residues. From germline, CDR1 is DFQATT and CDR2 SNEGSKA (reference sequence). Trimming pared 5 bases from V and 0 bases from J, leaving 20 bases between. CDR3 protein: CSARIRQGPSSYNSPLHF. The CDR3 DNA sequence: TGCAGTGCTCGGATCCGCCAGGGGCCGAGCTCCTATAATTCACCCCTCCACTTT.

A single count supports this clonotype. The chain joins TRBV10-1 to TRBJ2-5; D may be TRBD2 (5 bases). Germline loops: CDR1 WNHNN, CDR2 SYGVQD (reference sequence). This CDR3 region has 12 residues. V lost 8 bases and J 5 bases, leaving 12 bases between the germline ends. The CDR3 DNA follows: TGCGCCAGCTTGCGAGGAGGCGAGACCCAGTACTTC. This codes for CASLRGGETQYF.

The chain joins TRBV18 to TRBJ2-5, with a tentative D call TRBD1 (5 bases). The V and J ends lost 2 bases and 5 bases respectively, with 12 bases between them. The CDR3 extends over 14 amino acids. The germline CDR1 and CDR2 sequences are KGHSH and LQKENI. CDR3: CASSPSGRVETQYF. CDR3 sequence (DNA): TGTGCCAGCTCACCATCGGGCAGGGTGGAGACCCAGTACTTC.

The chain has TRBV2 and TRBJ2-3; D gene unclear. V dropped 8 bases and J dropped 5 bases, with 8 bases sitting between them. This CDR3 has 11 residues. The germline V gene encodes CDR1 SNHLY and CDR2 FYNNEI. CDR3 nucleotides: TGTGCCAGCGCTTACAGAGATACGCAGTATTTT. This sequence encodes CASAYRDTQYF.

The V and J genes are TRBV13 and TRBJ2-1; 7 bases map to TRBD1. With V trimmed by 3 bases and J by 7 bases, 6 bases remained unmatched. CDR1 is PRHDT, CDR2 FYEKMQ, per germline (reference sequence). The CDR3 covers 14 residues. CDR3 sequence: CASSFRDSLNEQFF. DNA for the CDR3: TGTGCCAGCAGCTTCAGGGACAGTCTAAATGAGCAGTTCTTC.

The rearrangement links TRBV3-1 to TRBJ2-7; D gene ambiguous. The CDR3 has 15 amino acids. The germline V gene has CDR1 LGHDT and CDR2 YNNKEL (reference sequence). Trimming shortened V by 0 bases and J by 4 bases, and 13 bases separated the two germline ends. The CDR3 sequence: CASSQESVRLYEQYF. CDR3 DNA: TGTGCCAGCAGCCAAGAGTCGGTGAGACTTTACGAGCAGTACTTC.

The V and J genes are TRBV29-1 and TRBJ1-1; possible D gene TRBD1, 5 bases. There are 13 residues in the CDR3. V lost 3 bases, J lost 1 base, and 9 bases lay in between. CDR1 is SQVTM, CDR2 ANQGSEA, per germline. The CDR3 nucleotides read TGCAGCGTTGAGAGACAGCAGAACACTGAAGCTTTCTTT. Its translation is CSVERQQNTEAFF. Based on the CDR3 plus reference TRBV29-1 and TRBJ1-1, the full variable domain is SAVISQKPSRDICQRGTSLTIQCQVDSQVTMMFWYRQQPGQSLTLIATANQGSEATYESGFVIDKFPISRPNLTFSTLTVSNMSPEDSSIYLCSVERQQNTEAFFGQGTRLTVV.

V gene TRBV6-5 combines with J gene TRBJ2-3, with 9 bases matching TRBD2. The germline V gene encodes CDR1 MNHEY and CDR2 SVGAGI. The trim removed 1 base at V and 6 bases at J, leaving 5 bases unmatched. The CDR3 is made up of 15 amino acids. CDR3 in amino acids: CASSYLGLATDTQYF. CDR3 nucleotides: TGTGCCAGCAGTTACTTGGGACTAGCAACCGATACGCAGTATTTT.

The rearrangement links TRBV4-2 to TRBJ2-4; TRBD2 matches at 16 bases. Germline loops: CDR1 LGHNA, CDR2 YNFKEQ. The CDR3 totals 17 residues. Losses at the gene ends were 3 bases for V and 6 bases for J; bases not matched to a gene: 5. CDR3 sequence (DNA): TGTGCCAGCAGCCAGGGACTAGCGGGAGGGCCGGGAAACATTCAGTACTTC. The encoded protein is CASSQGLAGGPGNIQYF.

J is TRBJ2-4 and V is TRBV4-2; TRBD2 matches at 8 bases. TRBJ2-7 matches the DNA end more closely, so the J call is doubtful. CDR3 length: 16 residues. CDR1 and CDR2 (germline): LGHNA, YNFKEQ. The CDR3 is CASSQDGLAGYYEQYF. The CDR3 DNA sequence: TGTGCCAGCAGCCAAGATGGACTAGCCGGTTACTACGAGCAGTACTTC.

The chain couples TRBV20-1 to TRBJ2-7, with D possibly being TRBD2 (5 bases). Germline V gives CDR1 DFQATT, CDR2 SNEGSKA (reference sequence). Between the trimmed V and J ends, which lost 3 bases and 4 bases, there was a span of 10 bases. This CDR3 has 12 amino acids. The CDR3 DNA sequence: TGCAGTGCTAGCGGGATACAGTACGAGCAGTACTTC. Translation: CSASGIQYEQYF.

V usage is TRBV29-1 and J usage is TRBJ1-4, with 8 bases aligning to TRBD1. The ends lost 1 base at V and 8 bases at J; junction bases unmatched: 9. The CDR3 extends over 15 amino acids. CDR1 and CDR2 (germline): SQVTM, ANQGSEA. CDR3 sequence (DNA): TGCAGCGTTGAAGTAGTAGGACAGGGAAACGAAAAACTGTTTTTT. Translating it yields CSVEVVGQGNEKLFF.

The sample holds one count of this clonotype. The rearrangement joins TRBV5-1 to TRBJ2-4; 10 bases agree with TRBD2. Germline V gene data show CDR1 as SGHRS and CDR2 as YFSETQ. The CDR3 length is 13 residues. Unmatched junction bases numbered 12, after V lost 8 bases and J lost 13 bases. The CDR3 reads CASYLAGAKEQYF. The CDR3 DNA reads TGCGCCAGTTATCTAGCGGGAGCTAAAGAGCAGTACTTC.

The V and J genes are TRBV27 and TRBJ2-2; the D gene is possibly TRBD2 (6 bases). Germline V gene lookup returns CDR1 MNHEY and CDR2 SMNVEV (reference sequence). Trimming removed 3 bases from V and 3 bases from J, with 8 bases in between. This CDR3 has 14 amino acids. The CDR3 region has the DNA TGTGCCAGCAGTTTTGCGGGGTACACCGGGGAGCTGTTTTTT. Encoded protein: CASSFAGYTGELFF.

This clonotype was seen a handful of times. The CDR3 region is CSAFRGGNIQYF. The DNA of the CDR3 is TGCAGTGCTTTCAGGGGGGGAAACATTCAGTACTTC. The chain has TRBV20-1 and TRBJ2-4; the D call may be TRBD1 or TRBD2 (7 bases each). This CDR3 has 12 amino acids. Deletions cut 5 bases from V and 6 bases from J, with 11 bases between. The germline CDR1 and CDR2 sequences are DFQATT and SNEGSKA (reference sequence).

Points on this clonotype: A much bigger clone sits one base away, suggesting this may be a read error. V gene TRBV9 combines with J gene TRBJ2-7, with D possibly TRBD1 on 5 matching bases. Trimming took 6 bases from V and 7 from J, leaving 20 bases between them. This CDR3 has 14 residues. The germline CDR1 and CDR2 sequences are SGDLS and YYNGEE. The CDR3 spells CASNPSVADNEQYF. The CDR3 DNA is TGTGCCAGCAACCCATCGGTCGCGGACAATGAGCAGTACTTC. Based on the CDR3 plus reference TRBV9 and TRBJ2-7, the full variable domain is DSGVTQTPKHLITATGQRVTLRCSPRSGDLSVYWYQQSLDQGLQFLIQYYNGEERAKGNILERFSAQQFPDLHSELNLSSLELGDSALYFCASNPSVADNEQYFGPGTRLTVT.